Following are 22 T cell receptor beta chains from one sample sequenced in a study of shared clonotypes between healthy human individuals (dated by TCRdb to about 2020). Receptor libraries were prepared by the immunoSEQ multiplex PCR assay. This is the immuneACCESS table as TCRdb keeps it, with only in-frame sequences that have V and J called. A part of the clones is gone; compared with another copy, unresolved V genes explain less than half, and the rest is unexplained. Across this sample there are over 2,000,000 clones, with roughly 93% seen only once. Around 1.7% of the sample lies in the top ten. CD8 naive samples were CD45RO-negative cells positively selected for CCR7, giving a CD45RA+CCR7+ population that excluded TemRA cells. The sample taken for sequencing was naive CD8+ T cells from PBMCs. The cell subset or site label here, explained by the study, means: CD45RA+CCR7+. All receptors come from a man in his late teens or twenties in good health. Some clones in this sample may be carry-over from other donors' samples.

The V gene is TRBV5-6, the J gene TRBJ2-1; D not resolved. From germline, CDR1 is SGHDT and CDR2 YYEEEE. Trimming stripped 1 base from V and 3 bases from J, with 8 bases between. This CDR3 region has 14 residues. The CDR3 DNA is TGTGCCAGCAGCTTGCCCCGAAACTACAATGAGCAGTTCTTC. This gives the protein CASSLPRNYNEQFF.

The V and J genes are TRBV5-1 and TRBJ2-3, with unresolved D. Germline V gene sequence: CDR1 SGHRS, CDR2 YFSETQ. The CDR3 is made up of 15 amino acids. V gave up 2 bases and J gave up 3 bases, with 13 bases separating them. CDR3 residues: CASSFGYGITDTQYF. The CDR3 nucleotides are TGCGCCAGCAGCTTCGGATATGGAATTACAGATACGCAGTATTTT.

The chain has TRBV27 and TRBJ1-1; no clear D. CDR3 length: 14 residues. Trimming stripped 2 bases from V and 6 bases from J, with 13 bases between. Germline lookup yields CDR1 MNHEY and CDR2 SMNVEV (reference sequence). As DNA, the CDR3 is TGTGCCAGCAGTTTACGTTCGTTTTCCGCTGAAGCTTTCTTT. This codes for CASSLRSFSAEAFF.

V and J are TRBV28 and TRBJ1-2, with a possible D match to TRBD1 (6 bases). CDR3 size: 16 residues. From germline, CDR1 is MDHEN and CDR2 SYDVKM. The V end was cut by 6 bases, the J end by 1 base, with 18 bases between. CDR3 nucleotide sequence: TGTGCCAGCAGCCTAATGCGACAGGCGAATAACTATGGCTACACCTTC. This gives the protein CASSLMRQANNYGYTF.

The V gene is TRBV5-1, the J gene TRBJ2-7; the D gene is possibly TRBD1 (6 bases). Germline-derived CDR1 and CDR2 are SGHRS and YFSETQ. V lost 6 bases and J 0 bases, leaving 13 bases between the germline ends. The CDR3 contains 14 residues. This CDR3 reads CASTPTGLSYEQYF. The CDR3 coding sequence is TGCGCCAGCACTCCGACAGGCCTCTCCTACGAGCAGTACTTC.

The CDR3 region is CASRPGGALEKLFF. DNA for the CDR3: TGTGCCAGCAGGCCCGGGGGGGCGCTTGAAAAACTGTTTTTT. J is TRBJ1-4 and V is TRBV27; D might be TRBD1 (6 bases). V was clipped by 6 bases and J by 7 bases, with 15 bases between them. The CDR3 extends over 14 amino acids. The germline gives CDR1 MNHEY, CDR2 SMNVEV (reference sequence).

As for this clone: Other nucleotide sequences from this sample produce the same CDR3. V usage is TRBV30 and J usage is TRBJ1-1; D unclear. Germline assignment: CDR1 GTSNPN and CDR2 SVGIG (reference sequence). Trimming left V 0 bases short and J 4 bases short, with 6 bases between. This CDR3 is 12 amino acids long. The CDR3 spells CAWSVDSTEAFF. The CDR3, as DNA: TGTGCCTGGAGTGTTGATAGCACTGAAGCTTTCTTT.

CDR3 amino acids: CASSIGTNGFTGELFF. In DNA form, the CDR3 reads TGTGCCAGTAGTATCGGGACTAATGGCTTCACCGGGGAGCTGTTTTTT. The rearrangement links TRBV19 to TRBJ2-2; TRBD2 matches 7 bases. This CDR3 has 16 residues. The germline V gene has CDR1 LNHDA and CDR2 SQIVND (reference sequence). Trimming at V came to 3 bases and at J to 4 bases, leaving 8 bases not matched to a gene.

This chain uses TRBV18 with TRBJ2-7, with TRBD2 matching 7 bases. The trim removed 3 bases at V and 6 bases at J, leaving 11 bases unmatched. The length of the CDR3 is 15 residues. Per the germline V gene, CDR1 is KGHSH and CDR2 is LQKENI. The CDR3 region is CASSPPGGTVSEQYF. The CDR3 bases are TGTGCCAGCTCACCCCCCGGGGGGACCGTCTCCGAGCAGTACTTC.

The CDR3 reads CASSLAVAGVGADTQYF. The CDR3 nucleotides are TGTGCCAGCAGCTTAGCAGTAGCGGGAGTGGGGGCAGATACGCAGTATTTT. The chain employs TRBV7-2 and TRBJ2-3; 9 bases match TRBD2. J gave up 4 bases and V 0 bases, and 8 bases lay outside the gene matches. The CDR3 has 17 residues. Per the germline V gene, CDR1 is SGHTA and CDR2 is FQGNSA.

CDR3 protein: CASSSRQHDSSGNTIYF. The DNA for the CDR3 is TGTGCCAGCAGCTCCCGACAGCATGACAGCTCTGGAAACACCATATATTTT. The V gene is TRBV7-9, the J gene TRBJ1-3; possibly TRBD1 for D (5 bases). Between the trimmed V and J ends, which lost 4 bases and 0 bases, there was a span of 16 bases. The CDR3 runs to 17 residues. The germline V gene encodes CDR1 SEHNR and CDR2 FQNEAQ (reference sequence).

This sequence joins TRBV2 and TRBJ2-5, with a weak D call TRBD2 (6 bases). CDR1 SNHLY and CDR2 FYNNEI come from the germline V gene. The CDR3 is 14 amino acids. The V end lost 5 bases, the J end lost 3 bases, and 13 bases lay between the germline ends. The CDR3: CASSPSRREETQYF. CDR3 DNA: TGTGCCAGCAGTCCGTCCCGGAGGGAAGAGACCCAGTACTTC. Combining the CDR3 with reference TRBV2 and TRBJ2-5 gives the whole variable domain EPEVTQTPSHQVTQMGQEVILRCVPISNHLYFYWYRQILGQKVEFLVSFYNNEISEKSEIFDDQFSVERPDGSNFTLKIRSTKLEDSAMYFCASSPSRREETQYFGPGTRLLVL.

The chain is built from TRBV4-3 and TRBJ1-2, with TRBD1 as a possible D gene (5 bases). Germline V gene lookup returns CDR1 LGHNA and CDR2 YSLEER. This CDR3 has 14 residues. V lost 4 bases, J lost 4 bases, and 13 bases lay in between. CDR3 sequence reads: CASSLGEGVYGYTF. The CDR3 DNA follows: TGCGCCAGCAGCCTGGGGGAGGGCGTCTATGGCTACACCTTC.

Only a few counts were recorded for this clone. This rearrangement joins TRBV30 to TRBJ1-5; D gene uncertain. Trimming left V 6 bases short and J 11 bases short, with 14 bases between. Germline V lookup: CDR1 GTSNPN, CDR2 SVGIG (reference sequence). The CDR3 loop spans 11 amino acids. CDR3 sequence reads: CACRAGRAQHF. CDR3 coding DNA: TGTGCCTGTCGAGCCGGAAGGGCCCAGCATTTT.

The chain uses TRBV6-5 and TRBJ2-7, with TRBD1 identical over 7 bases. After removal of 4 bases from V and 5 bases from J, the junction contained 14 bases not matched to a gene. Germline V gives CDR1 MNHEY, CDR2 SVGAGI. This CDR3 region has 16 residues. CDR3 in DNA: TGTGCCAGCAGTTCACCCCGGACAGGTAAAGAGGACGAGCAGTACTTC. Amino acid sequence: CASSSPRTGKEDEQYF.

The chain couples TRBV4-2 to TRBJ2-7; 10 nucleotides agree with TRBD2. CDR1 is LGHNA and CDR2 is YNFKEQ in the germline V gene. The CDR3 length is 17 residues. Losses at the gene ends were 0 bases for V and 3 bases for J; bases not matched to a gene: 8. The CDR3: CASSQDGLAGVFYEQYF. The CDR3 DNA reads as TGTGCCAGCAGCCAAGATGGCCTAGCGGGAGTCTTCTACGAGCAGTACTTC.

The chain uses TRBV2 and TRBJ1-2; tentative D call: TRBD1 (5 bases). The V end lost 3 bases, the J end lost 4 bases, and 24 bases lay between the germline ends. Per germline, CDR1 SNHLY and CDR2 FYNNEI. The CDR3 totals 18 residues. Here the CDR3 reads CASSDEWGSASSGYGYTF. Written as DNA, the CDR3 is TGTGCCAGCAGTGATGAGTGGGGCAGTGCTTCGTCGGGCTATGGCTACACCTTC.

The chain uses TRBV6-1 and TRBJ2-7; either TRBD1 or TRBD2 may fit D (5 bases each). V was clipped by 7 bases and J by 1 base, with 17 bases between them. This CDR3 is 15 amino acids long. Germline V gene sequence: CDR1 MNHNS, CDR2 SASEGT. CDR3 in amino acids: CASNPGPAISYEQYF. The CDR3 bases are TGTGCCAGCAACCCGGGACCGGCGATTTCCTACGAGCAGTACTTC.

This clone is a singleton in its sample. The rearrangement uses TRBV30 and TRBJ2-1, with 12 bases aligning to TRBD2. The germline V gene encodes CDR1 GTSNPN and CDR2 SVGIG (reference sequence). Unmatched junction bases numbered 8, after V lost 8 bases and J lost 9 bases. The CDR3 sequence is 13 residues long. CDR3 loop: CAGLAGGPGEQFF. The CDR3 bases are TGTGCCGGGCTAGCGGGAGGGCCGGGTGAGCAGTTCTTC.

The V gene is TRBV27, the J gene TRBJ2-7, with 9 bases that match TRBD1. The CDR3 contains 15 residues. The V and J ends lost 3 bases and 4 bases, in that order; junction bases with no gene match: 7. Per germline, CDR1 MNHEY and CDR2 SMNVEV (reference sequence). CDR3 nucleotides: TGTGCCAGCAGTTTCCGGGGACAGGGTTTTTACGAGCAGTACTTC. It is translated as CASSFRGQGFYEQYF.

This chain joins TRBV29-1 and TRBJ2-3; maybe TRBD2 (6 bases). CDR1 and CDR2 (germline): SQVTM, ANQGSEA. The V end lost 0 bases, the J end lost 0 bases, and 13 bases lay between the germline ends. CDR3 length equals 16 residues. The CDR3 coding sequence is TGCAGCGTTGAAGATCTTGGGGGGACTAGCACAGATACGCAGTATTTT. Its protein product is CSVEDLGGTSTDTQYF.

On this clone itself: The identical CDR3 is also encoded by other nucleotide sequences in the sample. The chain couples TRBV27 to TRBJ2-7; 8 bases agree with TRBD1. CDR3 size: 12 residues. CDR1 and CDR2 from the germline V gene are MNHEY and SMNVEV (reference sequence). Trimming at V came to 8 bases and at J to 1 base, leaving 1 base not matched to a gene. The CDR3 spells CASGQGSYEQYF. DNA for the CDR3: TGTGCCAGCGGACAGGGTTCCTACGAGCAGTACTTC.